Presented here are 28 T cell receptor beta chains from one specimen sequenced in a study of OX40 agonist ivuxolimab in advanced cancers. Here immunoSEQ multiplex PCR was the method, and the copy in TCRdb shows in-frame clones only, minus some. Of 50,000 to 65,000 clones detected, about four fifths appear once; the ten largest clones hold about 1%. Sequencing used CD4+ or CD8+ T cells sorted from blood, obtained in a trial of the OX40 agonist ivuxolimab. These receptors all come from an adult with an advanced solid tumor such as melanoma, head and neck, liver or kidney cancer.

The chain is built from TRBV6-5 and TRBJ2-1; TRBD1 aligns across 11 bases. Losses at the gene ends were 6 bases for V and 12 bases for J; bases not matched to a gene: 10. The germline V gene has CDR1 MNHEY and CDR2 SVGAGI. CDR3 length equals 14 residues. The CDR3 DNA reads TGTGCCAGCAGAGGACAGGGGGCGAATCGAGGGCAGTTCTTC. Protein sequence: CASRGQGANRGQFF.

This clone was found a few times. CDR3 sequence (DNA): TGTGCCAGCAGACCGAGACAGGGCATCTACAATGAGCAGTTCTTC. This gives the protein CASRPRQGIYNEQFF. The V and J genes are TRBV5-8 and TRBJ2-1, with TRBD1 matching over 7 bases. CDR1 is SGHTS, CDR2 YDEGEE, per germline. The CDR3 loop spans 15 amino acids. V lost 5 bases and J lost 3; bases outside the gene matches: 8.

V is TRBV2 and J is TRBJ1-6; 10 positions agree with TRBD1. Germline V gene sequence: CDR1 SNHLY, CDR2 FYNNEI. CDR3 length equals 16 residues. Trimming removed 6 bases from V and 7 bases from J; junction bases left unmatched: 9. The chain's CDR3 is CASRDRPGQGNSPLHF. The CDR3 DNA sequence: TGTGCCAGCAGAGACCGTCCGGGACAGGGGAATTCACCCCTCCACTTT.

The J gene is TRBJ2-7, the V gene TRBV4-3; 11 positions match TRBD1. Trimming took 1 base from V and 1 from J; bases not matched to a gene: 0. CDR3 length equals 15 residues. CDR1 LGHNA and CDR2 YSLEER come from the germline V gene. DNA of the CDR3: TGCGCCAGCAGCCAAGGGGACAGGGGGTCCTACGAGCAGTACTTC. It is translated as CASSQGDRGSYEQYF.

This clone has only a few counts. The chain recombines TRBV6-1 with TRBJ1-5; D is possibly TRBD1 (6 bases). V was clipped by 8 bases and J by 7 bases, with 15 bases between them. The CDR3 sequence is 13 residues long. Looked up from germline, CDR1 is MNHNS and CDR2 is SASEGT. CDR3 amino acids: CASGDRSRQPQHF. For the CDR3, the DNA is TGTGCCAGCGGAGACAGGTCGAGGCAGCCCCAGCATTTT.

The V gene is TRBV6-5, the J gene TRBJ2-5; 7 nucleotides align to TRBD2. CDR1 is MNHEY and CDR2 is SVGAGI in the germline V gene. The CDR3 sequence is 14 residues long. Trimming at V came to 5 bases and at J to 4 bases, leaving 7 bases not matched to a gene. CDR3 region: CASSAGGWAETQYF. DNA for the CDR3: TGTGCCAGCAGTGCCGGGGGGTGGGCAGAGACCCAGTACTTC.

The chain employs TRBV4-2 and TRBJ2-1; D might be TRBD2 (6 bases). The CDR3 is made up of 14 amino acids. V was trimmed by 1 base and J by 4 bases, leaving 8 bases between them. From germline, CDR1 is LGHNA and CDR2 YNFKEQ. The CDR3 sequence is CASSQAGLYNEQFF. The CDR3 nucleotides are TGTGCCAGCAGCCAAGCGGGACTGTACAATGAGCAGTTCTTC.

J is TRBJ2-3 and V is TRBV5-5, with TRBD2 as a possible D gene (6 bases). The CDR3 extends over 13 amino acids. Germline V gene data show CDR1 as SGHKS and CDR2 as YYEKEE (reference sequence). V was pared by 1 base and J by 4 bases, with 7 bases between. The CDR3 nucleotides read TGTGCCAGCAGCTTGAGGAGGGCAGATACGCAGTATTTT. The encoded protein is CASSLRRADTQYF. Looking up the rest from reference TRBV5-5 and TRBJ2-3 gives the full variable domain: DAGVTQSPTHLIKTRGQQVTLRCSPISGHKSVSWYQQVLGQGPQFIFQYYEKEERGRGNFPDRFSARQFPNYSSELNVNALLLGDSALYLCASSLRRADTQYFGPGTRLTVL.

The sample holds a few counts of this clone. The chain is built from TRBV5-1 and TRBJ1-4; D perhaps matches TRBD1 (5 bases). V lost 4 bases, J lost 0 bases, and 7 bases lay in between. CDR1 is SGHRS and CDR2 is YFSETQ in the germline V gene. The CDR3 totals 14 residues. The CDR3 is CASSGTSTNEKLFF. CDR3 nucleotides: TGCGCCAGCAGCGGGACCTCAACTAATGAAAAACTGTTTTTT.

The DNA for the CDR3 is TGTGCCAGCCATGGGACGGGGACTAGGTCCTACGAGCAGTACTTC. Its translation is CASHGTGTRSYEQYF. The chain has TRBV27 and TRBJ2-7, with 8 bases identical to TRBD2. V lost 8 bases and J lost 1; bases outside the gene matches: 10. Germline CDR1 is MNHEY and CDR2 is SMNVEV (reference sequence). CDR3 size: 15 residues.

The chain uses TRBV5-6 and TRBJ2-2; D might be TRBD2 (6 bases). Germline loops: CDR1 SGHDT, CDR2 YYEEEE. V was cut by 7 bases and J by 3 bases, with 13 bases left in between. This CDR3 spans 14 amino acids. The CDR3 DNA reads TGTGCCAGCTCTTGGAGGGCAGACACCGGGGAGCTGTTTTTT. Its translation is CASSWRADTGELFF. The full variable domain, its missing parts supplied by reference TRBV5-6 and TRBJ2-2, is DAGVTQSPTHLIKTRGQQVTLRCSPKSGHDTVSWYQQALGQGPQFIFQYYEEEERQRGNFPDRFSGHQFPNYSSELNVNALLLGDSALYLCASSWRADTGELFFGEGSRLTVL.

In its sample, this clone was seen a few times. The chain carries TRBV19 and TRBJ2-2, with a weak D call TRBD2 (6 bases). V lost 7 bases and J 4 bases, leaving 7 bases between the germline ends. The CDR3 totals 12 residues. Germline CDR1 and CDR2: LNHDA and SQIVND (reference sequence). For the CDR3, the DNA is TGTGCCAGTAAGGGAGGCACCGGGGAGCTGTTTTTT. Amino acids: CASKGGTGELFF.

The chain combines TRBV7-8 with TRBJ2-2; D not certain. Germline V lookup: CDR1 SGHVS, CDR2 FQNEAQ. The CDR3 has 16 amino acids. Trimming removed 2 bases from V and 2 bases from J, with 12 bases in between. Here the CDR3 DNA reads TGTGCCAGCAGCTTATGGGGTGGCGGTAACACCGGGGAGCTGTTTTTT. Amino acids: CASSLWGGGNTGELFF.

The chain joins TRBV5-6 to TRBJ1-1, with a weak D call TRBD1 (6 bases). This CDR3 has 15 residues. V was clipped by 2 bases and J by 0 bases, with 11 bases between them. Germline-derived CDR1 and CDR2 are SGHDT and YYEEEE. The CDR3 DNA reads TGTGCCAGCAGCTTAAGGGGGGGCATGAACACTGAAGCTTTCTTT. It codes for CASSLRGGMNTEAFF.

V is TRBV5-1 and J is TRBJ1-4; 11 nucleotides line up with TRBD1. V trimming: 4 bases; J trimming: 7 bases; junction bases outside the gene matches: 9. The CDR3 is 16 residues long. CDR1 SGHRS and CDR2 YFSETQ come from the germline V gene. CDR3 in amino acids: CASSTVGQGAREKLFF. CDR3 sequence (DNA): TGCGCCAGCAGCACCGTCGGACAGGGGGCACGTGAAAAACTGTTTTTT.

This chain uses TRBV5-1 with TRBJ2-3; D gene ambiguous. Germline-derived CDR1 and CDR2 are SGHRS and YFSETQ. The CDR3 extends over 13 amino acids. Between the trimmed V and J ends, which lost 4 bases and 2 bases, there was a span of 8 bases. CDR3 amino acids: CASSPDLTDTQYF. As DNA, the CDR3 is TGCGCCAGCAGCCCCGACCTCACAGATACGCAGTATTTT.

The count of this clone is one. This sequence joins TRBV27 and TRBJ1-2; D not certain. Trimming took 2 bases from V and 7 from J, leaving 14 bases between them. The V gene's germline CDR1 is MNHEY and CDR2 SMNVEV (reference sequence). This CDR3 has 14 amino acids. The CDR3 reads CASSLTSSAGGYTF. CDR3 nucleotide sequence: TGTGCCAGCAGTTTAACCAGCAGTGCGGGTGGCTACACCTTC.

The chain uses TRBV7-2 and TRBJ1-3; no definite D call. The germline V gene encodes CDR1 SGHTA and CDR2 FQGNSA. The germline V and J ends were trimmed by 1 base and 4 bases, with 5 bases remaining between them. This CDR3 comprises 13 residues. The CDR3 DNA is TGTGCCAGCAGCTTAGGGAGGGGAAACACCATATATTTT. Its translation: CASSLGRGNTIYF. Variable domain in full (rest from reference TRBV7-2 and TRBJ1-3): GAGVSQSPSNKVTEKGKDVELRCDPISGHTALYWYRQSLGQGLEFLIYFQGNSAPDKSGLPSDRFSAERTGGSVSTLTIQRTQQEDSAVYLCASSLGRGNTIYFGEGSWLTVV.

The chain recombines TRBV4-1 with TRBJ1-6; 7 bases fit TRBD1. J gave up 5 bases and V 5 bases, and 9 bases lay outside the gene matches. The CDR3 is 16 residues long. Germline CDR1 MGHRA, CDR2 YSYEKL. The CDR3 bases are TGCGCCAGCAGCTGGGCTTCGGGACAGAATAATTCACCCCTCCACTTT. It encodes CASSWASGQNNSPLHF.

As to this clone: The sample holds other DNA sequences that translate to the same CDR3. This rearrangement joins TRBV7-2 to TRBJ2-3, with D possibly TRBD2 on 5 matching bases. Trimming shortened V by 1 base and J by 5 bases, and 10 bases separated the two germline ends. The CDR3 covers 14 residues. Germline CDR1 SGHTA, CDR2 FQGNSA. CDR3 sequence (DNA): TGTGCCAGCAGCTTAGTCCGGGCGGGAGATACGCAGTATTTT. This translates into CASSLVRAGDTQYF.

The genes are TRBV4-1 and TRBJ2-2; maybe TRBD2 (5 bases). This CDR3 is 18 amino acids long. Germline CDR1 reads MGHRA; CDR2 reads YSYEKL. V was clipped by 4 bases and J by 0 bases, with 18 bases between them. The CDR3 sequence is CASSPLASRVTNTGELFF. The CDR3 DNA reads as TGCGCCAGCAGCCCCTTAGCGAGTCGAGTTACGAACACCGGGGAGCTGTTTTTT.

The V gene is TRBV5-1, the J gene TRBJ2-7; a possible D gene is TRBD2 (6 bases). Deletions cut 0 bases from V and 5 bases from J, with 9 bases between. Germline values: CDR1 SGHRS, CDR2 YFSETQ. This CDR3 has 13 amino acids. The CDR3 protein is CASSLVGGDEQYF. The CDR3 region has the DNA TGCGCCAGCAGCTTGGTTGGAGGGGACGAGCAGTACTTC. Full variable domain (missing parts from reference TRBV5-1 and TRBJ2-7): KAGVTQTPRYLIKTRGQQVTLSCSPISGHRSVSWYQQTPGQGLQFLFEYFSETQRNKGNFPGRFSGRQFSNSRSEMNVSTLELGDSALYLCASSLVGGDEQYFGPGTRLTVT.

The V gene is TRBV5-4, the J gene TRBJ2-1, with D unresolved. The CDR3 totals 13 residues. Trimming took off 7 bases at V and 6 bases at J, with 14 bases between the two ends. CDR1 is SGHNT and CDR2 is YYREEE in the germline V gene (reference sequence). CDR3 protein: CASSRAPGNEQFF. The CDR3 DNA follows: TGTGCCAGCTCTAGAGCCCCGGGCAATGAGCAGTTCTTC.

This clone occurred once. The rearrangement links TRBV10-3 to TRBJ2-7, with 8 bases that match TRBD1. The CDR3 spans 14 residues. Looked up from germline, CDR1 is ENHRY and CDR2 is SYGVKD. The trim removed 4 bases at V and 7 bases at J, leaving 9 bases unmatched. The CDR3 DNA follows: TGTGCCATCAGTGCCGGACAGGGTTGGGAGGAGCAGTACTTC. It specifies CAISAGQGWEEQYF.

The chain couples TRBV2 to TRBJ2-2; D is undetermined. From germline, CDR1 is SNHLY and CDR2 FYNNEI. V was trimmed by 7 bases and J by 5 bases, leaving 11 bases between them. The CDR3 sequence is 13 residues long. The CDR3 DNA reads TGTGCCAGCATGACGGACGGGACCGGGGAGCTGTTTTTT. Its translation is CASMTDGTGELFF.

The count of this clone is one. The V call is TRBV7-8, the J call TRBJ2-7; D uncertain. Germline values: CDR1 SGHVS, CDR2 FQNEAQ. The ends were cut back, 2 bases at V and 2 bases at J, with 13 bases in the middle. This CDR3 comprises 15 residues. CDR3 in amino acids: CASSLNRATTYEQYF. In DNA, the CDR3 is TGTGCCAGCAGCTTAAATCGGGCCACCACCTACGAGCAGTACTTC. Drawing the rest from reference TRBV7-8 and TRBJ2-7, the complete variable domain is GAGVSQSPRYKVAKRGQDVALRCDPISGHVSLFWYQQALGQGPEFLTYFQNEAQLDKSGLPSDRFFAERPEGSVSTLKIQRTQQEDSAVYLCASSLNRATTYEQYFGPGTRLTVT.

A few counts support this clone. This chain uses TRBV20-1 with TRBJ1-5; D is ambiguous. The CDR3 is made up of 11 amino acids. V lost 1 base and J lost 9, with 7 bases in between. CDR1 is DFQATT, CDR2 SNEGSKA, per germline (reference sequence). The DNA of the CDR3 is TGCAGTGCTAGAGCAGAAGGGCCCCAGCATTTT. This codes for CSARAEGPQHF.

This chain links TRBV7-9 with TRBJ1-3; D not resolved. The CDR3 sequence is 16 residues long. Germline lookup yields CDR1 SEHNR and CDR2 FQNEAQ (reference sequence). V lost 5 bases and J lost 0, with 14 bases in between. The CDR3 protein is CASSHRRSASGNTIYF. CDR3 nucleotide sequence: TGTGCCAGCAGCCACCGCCGTAGCGCCTCTGGAAACACCATATATTTT.